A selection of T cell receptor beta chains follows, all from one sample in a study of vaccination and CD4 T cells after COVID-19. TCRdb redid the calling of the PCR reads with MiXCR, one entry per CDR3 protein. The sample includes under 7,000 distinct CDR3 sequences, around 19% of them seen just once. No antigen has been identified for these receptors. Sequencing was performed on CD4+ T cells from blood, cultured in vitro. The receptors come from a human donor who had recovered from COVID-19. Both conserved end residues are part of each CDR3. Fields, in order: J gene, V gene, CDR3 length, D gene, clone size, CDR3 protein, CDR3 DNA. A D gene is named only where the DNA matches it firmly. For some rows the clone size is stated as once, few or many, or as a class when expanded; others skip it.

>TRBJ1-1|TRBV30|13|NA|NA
CAWRREGGTEAFF
TGTGCCTGGAGAAGGGAGGGGGGCACTGAAGCTTTCTTT
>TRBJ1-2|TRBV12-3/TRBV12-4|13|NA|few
CASSLKVNHGYTF
TGTGCCAGCAGTTTGAAGGTGAACCATGGCTACACCTTC
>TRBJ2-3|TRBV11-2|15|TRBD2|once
CASSLGTSGGDTQYF
TGTGCCAGCAGCTTAGGGACTAGCGGGGGAGATACGCAGTATTTT
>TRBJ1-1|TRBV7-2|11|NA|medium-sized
CASSSQGSAFF
TGTGCCAGCAGCTCGCAGGGTAGTGCTTTCTTT
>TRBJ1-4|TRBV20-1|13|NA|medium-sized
CSAPGRVGEKLFF
TGCAGTGCTCCGGGCAGGGTTGGTGAAAAACTGTTTTTT
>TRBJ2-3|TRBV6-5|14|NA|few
CASSSGGSTDTQYF
TGTGCCAGCAGTTCCGGCGGGAGCACAGATACGCAGTATTTT
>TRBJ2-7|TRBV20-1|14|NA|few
CSASDQDKGYEQYF
TGCAGTGCTAGTGATCAGGATAAGGGCTACGAGCAGTACTTC
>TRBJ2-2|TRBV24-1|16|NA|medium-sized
CATSDATGTEGGELFF
TGTGCCACCAGTGATGCGACCGGGACTGAGGGCGGGGAGCTGTTTTTT
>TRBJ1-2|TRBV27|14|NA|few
CASSSTGYKHGYTF
TGTGCCAGCAGTTCAACAGGGTACAAGCATGGCTACACCTTC
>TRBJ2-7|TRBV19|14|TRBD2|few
CASSTWDYSYEQYF
TGTGCCAGTTCGACTTGGGACTACTCCTACGAGCAGTACTTC
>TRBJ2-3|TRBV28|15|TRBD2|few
CASSLAGPRTDTQYF
TGTGCCAGCAGTCTAGCGGGACCTCGCACAGATACGCAGTATTTT
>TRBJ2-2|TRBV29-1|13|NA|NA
CSVELAFTGELFF
TGCAGCGTTGAGTTAGCCTTCACCGGGGAGCTGTTTTTT
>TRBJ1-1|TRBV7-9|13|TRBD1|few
CASSLAQGARAFF
TGTGCCAGCAGCTTAGCACAGGGGGCGCGAGCTTTCTTT
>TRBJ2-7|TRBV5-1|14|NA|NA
CASSLEPAAYEQYF
TGCGCCAGCAGCTTGGAACCGGCAGCCTACGAGCAGTACTTC
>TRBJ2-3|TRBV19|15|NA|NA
CASRPPSPSTDTQYF
TGTGCCAGTAGGCCACCTTCTCCTAGCACAGATACGCAGTATTTT
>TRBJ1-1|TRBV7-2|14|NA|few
CASSTPGYRTEAFF
TGTGCCAGCAGCACCCCCGGCTATCGCACTGAAGCTTTCTTT
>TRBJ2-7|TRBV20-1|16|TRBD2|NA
CSARDPSGSDTYEQYF
TGCAGTGCTAGAGATCCTAGCGGGAGTGATACTTACGAGCAGTACTTC
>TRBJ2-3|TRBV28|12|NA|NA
CASSTATDTQYF
TGTGCCAGCAGTACGGCCACAGATACGCAGTATTTT
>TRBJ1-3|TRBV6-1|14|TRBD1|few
CASSLTGAGNTIYF
TGTGCCAGCAGCCTGACAGGGGCTGGAAACACCATATATTTT
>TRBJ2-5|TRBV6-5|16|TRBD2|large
CASSLYGLAGAETQYF
TGTGCCAGCAGTTTATATGGACTAGCGGGGGCAGAGACCCAGTACTTC
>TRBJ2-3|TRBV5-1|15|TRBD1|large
CASSLEDRATDTQYF
TGCGCCAGCAGCCTCGAGGACAGGGCCACAGATACGCAGTATTTT
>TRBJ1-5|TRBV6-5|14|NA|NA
CASSYGQGPPPQHF
TGTGCCAGCAGTTACGGTCAGGGTCCTCCGCCCCAGCATTTT
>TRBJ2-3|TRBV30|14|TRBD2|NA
CAWRRGLATDTQYF
TGTGCCTGGAGGAGAGGACTAGCCACAGATACGCAGTATTTT
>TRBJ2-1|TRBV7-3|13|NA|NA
CASSLNRQDEQFF
TGTGCCAGCAGCTTAAACAGACAAGATGAGCAGTTCTTC
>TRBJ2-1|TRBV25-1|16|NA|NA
CASSESTAPMGNEQFF
TGTGCCAGCAGTGAATCAACTGCCCCCATGGGGAATGAGCAGTTCTTC
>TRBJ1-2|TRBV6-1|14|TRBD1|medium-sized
CASTPGQGGRGYTF
TGTGCCAGCACTCCGGGACAGGGTGGACGTGGCTACACCTTC
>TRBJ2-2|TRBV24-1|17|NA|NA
CATSDAARVRSTGELFF
TGTGCCACCAGTGATGCCGCCAGGGTTAGAAGCACCGGGGAGCTGTTTTTT
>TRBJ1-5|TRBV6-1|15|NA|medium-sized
CASRGAIRSSQPQHF
TGTGCCAGCAGGGGAGCCATTCGGTCCTCTCAGCCCCAGCATTTT
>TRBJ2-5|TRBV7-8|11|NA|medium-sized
CASSLKETQYF
TGTGCCAGCAGCCTCAAAGAGACCCAGTACTTC
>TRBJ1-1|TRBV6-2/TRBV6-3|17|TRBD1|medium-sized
CASSYSGQGVVNTEAFF
TGTGCCAGCAGTTACTCGGGACAGGGTGTGGTGAACACTGAAGCTTTCTTT
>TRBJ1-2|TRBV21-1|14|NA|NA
CANSTRTGAMRYTF
TGTGCCAACAGCACCCGGACAGGGGCAATGCGCTACACCTTC
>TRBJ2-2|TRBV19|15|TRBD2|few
CASSTTGGRTGELFF
TGTGCCAGTAGTACCACGGGAGGGCGAACCGGGGAGCTGTTTTTT
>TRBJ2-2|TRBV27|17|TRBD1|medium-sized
CASSLFGTGADTGELFF
TGTGCCAGCAGTTTATTTGGGACAGGGGCGGACACCGGGGAGCTGTTTTTT
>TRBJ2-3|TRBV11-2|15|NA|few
CASSLGGGGTDTQYF
TGTGCCAGCAGCTTAGGAGGGGGAGGCACAGATACGCAGTATTTT
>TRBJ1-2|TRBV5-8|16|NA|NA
CASSLSPGHFNYGYTF
TGTGCCAGCAGCTTGTCCCCGGGACATTTTAACTATGGCTACACCTTC
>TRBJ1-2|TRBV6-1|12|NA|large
CASSQGGNGYTF
TGTGCCAGCAGTCAGGGAGGGAATGGCTACACCTTC
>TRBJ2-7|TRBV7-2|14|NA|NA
CASSLEQNSYEQYF
TGTGCCAGCAGCTTAGAACAGAACAGCTACGAGCAGTACTTC
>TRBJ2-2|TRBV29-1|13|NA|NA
CSVVRDRTGELFF
TGCAGCGTTGTAAGGGACCGCACCGGGGAGCTGTTTTTT
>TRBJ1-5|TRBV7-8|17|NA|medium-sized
CASSPGRRRSMGQPQHF
TGTGCCAGCAGCCCCGGTCGGCGTCGATCGATGGGTCAGCCCCAGCATTTT
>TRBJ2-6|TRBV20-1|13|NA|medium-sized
CSAMGLGANVLTF
TGCAGTGCTATGGGGTTGGGGGCCAACGTCCTGACTTTC
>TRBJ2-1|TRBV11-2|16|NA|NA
CASRLSPGASYNEQFF
TGTGCCAGCAGGCTAAGCCCGGGCGCCTCCTACAATGAGCAGTTCTTC
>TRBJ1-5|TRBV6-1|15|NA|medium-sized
CASSEPRDGLGPQHF
TGTGCCAGCAGTGAACCCCGGGACGGCCTAGGGCCCCAGCATTTT
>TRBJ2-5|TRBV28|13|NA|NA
CASSLREQETQYF
TGTGCCAGCAGCCTACGGGAGCAAGAGACCCAGTACTTC